This T cell receptor (beta chain) emerged from a study of blood T cell repertoires in COVID-19. Per the authors' pipeline: Counts of nucleated cells, estimated from reference gene primer amplification, were obtained. Produced via immunoSEQ multiplex PCR; TCRdb's table is partial and in-frame only. V, J and clone size are those of that table, while D and trimming were read from the DNA. The profile shows approximately 65,000 clones, more than 70% of them singletons. The V end was cut by 5 bases, the J end by 9 bases, with 17 bases between. This CDR3 has 14 amino acids. Per germline, CDR1 MDHEN and CDR2 SYDVKM.

This clonotype was sampled from a man in his forties or fifties with acute or convalescent COVID-19. Input material: peripheral blood. This chain connects TRBV28 to TRBJ2-1; D may be TRBD2 (6 bases). Here the CDR3 reads CASSAMTRAGEQFF. CDR3 coding DNA: TGTGCCAGCAGTGCAATGACTAGAGCGGGTGAGCAGTTCTTC.